The T cell receptor (beta chain) described here comes from a study of regulatory T cells in long-lasting Graves disease. Study background: Prior antithyroid drug treatment in newly diagnosed Graves' patients lasted under 3 months. Notes on the study in general: Lower TCR diversity characterized persistent Graves' patients relative to newly diagnosed patients.

There are many counts of this clonotype. Its antigen is still unknown. Construction of TCR beta libraries relied on iRepertoire HTBI primers and on Arm-PCR targeting CDR3 regions. TCRdb re-analysed the multiplex PCR reads in MiXCR, keeping a single row per CDR3 protein. This repertoire shows 450,000 to 600,000 distinct CDR3 sequences, approximately 13% found once; its top ten account for roughly 9.7%. Stated time point: newly diagnosed GD, antithyroid drugs for less than 3 months. Extracted PBMC RNA gave rise to the TCR library. The trim removed 2 bases at V and 10 bases at J, leaving 4 bases unmatched. The CDR3 runs 12 residues. Germline V gives CDR1 GTSNPN, CDR2 SVGIG (reference sequence). The sample also formed part of further work on T cells in Graves' hyperthyroidism and ophthalmopathy.

This sequence joins TRBV30 and TRBJ2-1; 8 nucleotides align to TRBD2. The specimen comprised peripheral blood mononuclear cells (PBMCs), sampled at new diagnosis, from a patient treated with antithyroid drugs. This clonotype was sampled from a man aged 25 to 40 with Graves disease. The CDR3 region is CAWSLVAGEQFF. The CDR3 DNA sequence: TGTGCCTGGAGTCTAGTAGCGGGGGAGCAGTTCTTC. The whole variable domain, remainder taken from reference TRBV30 and TRBJ2-1, is SQTIHQWPATLVQPVGSPLSLECTVEGTSNPNLYWYRQAAGRGLQLLFYSVGIGQISSEVPQNLSASRPQDRQFILSSKKLLLSDSGFYLCAWSLVAGEQFFGPGTRLTVL.